What follows are 30 T cell receptor beta chains derived from one specimen sequenced in a study of cytomegalovirus exposure and HLA in healthy donors (dated by TCRdb to between 2016 and 2019). The library was generated by the immunoSEQ multiplex PCR assay. The multiplex PCR relied on a mix of 60 forward primers for TCR Vbeta segments and 13 reverse primers for TCR Jbeta segments. TCRdb took this table from immuneACCESS and kept in-frame rearrangements with V and J called. Such tables lack part of the clones; where checked against another copy, unresolved V genes explain under half of the gap, and the rest is unexplained. Counted in this sample were some 160,000 clones; approximately 88% of them appeared once. The top ten clonotypes cover roughly 1.5% of the sample. Sequencing used PBMCs. Every receptor here comes from a woman younger than 35 in good health and CMV-seronegative.

V usage is TRBV13 and J usage is TRBJ1-1; 7 bases are shared with TRBD1. V gave up 3 bases and J gave up 0 bases; unmatched junction bases: 1. Germline values: CDR1 PRHDT, CDR2 FYEKMQ (reference sequence). CDR3 length equals 14 residues. The CDR3 sequence is CASSLTGMNTEAFF. DNA of the CDR3: TGTGCCAGCAGCTTGACAGGGATGAACACTGAAGCTTTCTTT.

The rearrangement joins TRBV7-2 to TRBJ2-7; D is undetermined. The CDR3 spans 13 residues. Germline values: CDR1 SGHTA, CDR2 FQGNSA. V gave up 4 bases and J gave up 2 bases, with 9 bases separating them. Written as DNA, the CDR3 is TGTGCCAGCAGCTCTTTCGAGACCTACGAGCAGTACTTC. Its protein product is CASSSFETYEQYF.

This clone was detected once. At one of its ends the junction is not consistent with the germline gene, which may arise from a read error. The J gene is TRBJ2-7, the V gene TRBV7-9, with 7 bases that match TRBD2. Germline CDR1 reads SEHNR; CDR2 reads FQNEAQ (reference sequence). The CDR3 has 13 residues. CDR3 residues: CSSSYSGSYEQYF. DNA of the CDR3: TGTTCCAGCAGTTATAGCGGGTCCTACGAGCAGTACTTC. The entire variable domain, with the rest obtained from reference TRBV7-9 and TRBJ2-7, is as follows: DTGVSQNPRHKITKRGQNVTFRCDPISEHNRLYWYRQTLGQGPEFLTYFQNEAQLEKSRLLSDRFSAERPKGSFSTLEIQRTEQGDSAMYLCSSSYSGSYEQYFGPGTRLTVT.

The rearrangement links TRBV11-3 to TRBJ2-7; tentative D call: TRBD1 (6 bases). V was trimmed by 4 bases and J by 2 bases, leaving 21 bases between them. The CDR3 length is 17 residues. Germline CDR1 and CDR2: SGHNT and YENEEA. CDR3 bases: TGTGCCAGCAGCTCCGTCATCGGGGACACGATGGCCTACGAGCAGTACTTC. Protein product: CASSSVIGDTMAYEQYF.

The rearrangement links TRBV18 to TRBJ2-1, with 8 bases aligning to TRBD2. With 5 bases clipped from V and 13 bases from J, the junction kept 7 bases outside the gene matches. CDR1 and CDR2 (germline): KGHSH, LQKENI. There are 12 residues in the CDR3. CDR3 DNA: TGTGCCAGCTCAACCGGGACTAGAAATCAGTTCTTC. This gives the protein CASSTGTRNQFF. Full variable domain (remainder filled in from reference TRBV18 and TRBJ2-1): NAGVMQNPRHLVRRRGQEARLRCSPMKGHSHVYWYRQLPEEGLKFMVYLQKENIIDESGMPKERFSAEFPKEGPSILRIQQVVRGDSAAYFCASSTGTRNQFFGPGTRLTVL.

V gene TRBV29-1 combines with J gene TRBJ1-2, with D maybe TRBD1 (5 bases). The CDR3 has 11 amino acids. The V gene's germline CDR1 is SQVTM and CDR2 ANQGSEA. V was clipped by 8 bases and J by 2 bases, with 9 bases between them. CDR3 in DNA: TGCAGCTCCGGGGGGAACTATGGCTACACCTTC. Its protein is CSSGGNYGYTF.

V gene TRBV30 combines with J gene TRBJ2-7; a weak D match, TRBD1 (6 bases). Trimming shortened V by 2 bases and J by 2 bases, and 13 bases separated the two germline ends. The CDR3 length is 14 residues. Germline lookup yields CDR1 GTSNPN and CDR2 SVGIG (reference sequence). The CDR3 protein is CAWSKDSYTYEQYF. DNA of the CDR3: TGTGCCTGGAGTAAGGACAGTTACACCTACGAGCAGTACTTC.

The chain carries TRBV13 and TRBJ2-2; D possibly corresponds to TRBD1 (5 bases). V gave up 5 bases and J gave up 7 bases, with 20 bases separating them. There are 16 residues in the CDR3. CDR1 and CDR2 from the germline V gene are PRHDT and FYEKMQ (reference sequence). CDR3 sequence: CASSQFQGRSFGELFF. The CDR3 DNA is TGTGCCAGCAGCCAATTCCAGGGCAGGTCATTCGGGGAGCTGTTTTTT.

V gene TRBV6-5 combines with J gene TRBJ1-5; D ambiguous. Germline-derived CDR1 and CDR2 are MNHEY and SVGAGI. This CDR3 is 10 amino acids long. V was trimmed by 8 bases and J by 9 bases, leaving 8 bases between them. CDR3 nucleotide sequence: TGTGCCAGCGAACGCGGGCCCCAGCATTTT. Its protein is CASERGPQHF.

V is TRBV7-9 and J is TRBJ1-4, with TRBD1 matching 8 bases. Germline CDR1 is SEHNR and CDR2 is FQNEAQ (reference sequence). The CDR3 covers 15 residues. The junction had 6 bases not matched to a gene; V was cut back by 5 bases and J by 4 bases. The DNA of the CDR3 is TGTGCCAGCAGCCACCGGGACAGGCTTAATGAAAAACTGTTTTTT. Translating gives CASSHRDRLNEKLFF.

The CDR3, as DNA: TGTGCCAGCAGTTTACCCCTAGCGGGGTACGAGCAGTACTTC. As protein: CASSLPLAGYEQYF. This rearrangement joins TRBV28 to TRBJ2-7; 9 bases map to TRBD2. This CDR3 has 14 amino acids. In germline, CDR1 is MDHEN, CDR2 SYDVKM. The V gene end was trimmed by 2 bases and the J gene end by 4 bases; junction bases not matched to a gene: 3. The variable domain in full, with the rest retrieved from reference TRBV28 and TRBJ2-7, is DVKVTQSSRYLVKRTGEKVFLECVQDMDHENMFWYRQDPGLGLRLIYFSYDVKMKEKGDIPEGYSVSREKKERFSLILESASTNQTSMYLCASSLPLAGYEQYFGPGTRLTVT.

J is TRBJ2-1 and V is TRBV5-1; 8 bases line up with TRBD1. This CDR3 has 16 residues. The ends lost 4 bases at V and 4 bases at J; junction bases unmatched: 10. CDR1 SGHRS and CDR2 YFSETQ come from the germline V gene. The CDR3 here is CASSTTTGGLYNEQFF. In DNA, the CDR3 is TGCGCCAGCAGCACCACCACAGGGGGATTGTACAATGAGCAGTTCTTC.

The chain combines TRBV10-1 with TRBJ2-7, with D maybe TRBD2 (6 bases). V dropped 4 bases and J dropped 3 bases, with 10 bases sitting between them. The CDR3 is 13 amino acids. Per germline, CDR1 WNHNN and CDR2 SYGVQD (reference sequence). CDR3 protein: CASSAGVGYEQYF. CDR3 in DNA: TGCGCCAGCAGTGCGGGGGTCGGCTACGAGCAGTACTTC.

The chain carries TRBV4-1 and TRBJ1-3, with TRBD1 identical over 9 bases. With 2 bases clipped from V and 0 bases from J, the junction kept 5 bases outside the gene matches. Germline assignment: CDR1 MGHRA and CDR2 YSYEKL. The CDR3 has 17 residues. CDR3 loop: CASSQFGQGNSGNTIYF. CDR3 sequence (DNA): TGCGCCAGCAGCCAATTCGGACAGGGGAACTCTGGAAACACCATATATTTT.

The V gene is TRBV30, the J gene TRBJ1-1, with D possibly TRBD1 on 5 matching bases. Trimming left V 8 bases short and J 3 bases short, with 22 bases between. Germline V lookup: CDR1 GTSNPN, CDR2 SVGIG (reference sequence). This CDR3 contains 15 residues. The CDR3 coding sequence is TGTGCCCGGGGGGAGGGCTTGAGACGCGACACTGAAGCTTTCTTT. Translating it yields CARGEGLRRDTEAFF.

This clone was recorded only once. The chain has TRBV5-1 and TRBJ1-1; TRBD1 aligns across 7 bases. Germline loops: CDR1 SGHRS, CDR2 YFSETQ. This CDR3 region has 14 residues. J gave up 1 base and V 7 bases, and 7 bases lay outside the gene matches. CDR3 loop: CASANRQGNTEAFF. The DNA of the CDR3 is TGCGCCAGCGCGAACAGACAGGGGAACACTGAAGCTTTCTTT.

This chain links TRBV18 with TRBJ1-1; 11 positions match TRBD1. V was pared by 3 bases and J by 0 bases, with 9 bases of the junction left unmatched. This CDR3 comprises 18 residues. Looked up from germline, CDR1 is KGHSH and CDR2 is LQKENI. CDR3 protein: CASSPRTGGDLVNTEAFF. CDR3 coding DNA: TGTGCCAGCTCACCCAGGACAGGGGGCGATTTAGTGAACACTGAAGCTTTCTTT.

V usage is TRBV6-6 and J usage is TRBJ2-3; a possible D gene is TRBD2 (7 bases). The CDR3 consists of 15 residues. Per germline, CDR1 MNHNY and CDR2 SVGAGI (reference sequence). Trimming took 0 bases from V and 5 from J, leaving 12 bases between them. The CDR3 bases are TGTGCCAGCAGTTACTCGGGGGGGCTAGTAGATACGCAGTATTTT. It translates to CASSYSGGLVDTQYF.

The J gene is TRBJ2-5, the V gene TRBV5-1; TRBD2 agrees at 11 bases. Germline V CDR1 and CDR2: SGHRS, YFSETQ. Losses at the gene ends were 2 bases for V and 2 bases for J; bases not matched to a gene: 5. The CDR3 runs 16 residues. CDR3 region: CASSFSVAGGQETQYF. As DNA, the CDR3 is TGCGCCAGCAGCTTTTCAGTAGCGGGGGGGCAAGAGACCCAGTACTTC.

V is TRBV23-1 and J is TRBJ2-7; 10 bases match TRBD1. TRBV23-1 qualifies as an ORF whose function is uncertain. CDR3 length equals 15 residues. V shed 1 base, J shed 3 bases, and the junction held 3 bases outside the gene matches. The CDR3 nucleotides are TGCGCCAGCAGTCAATTGCGGGACAGGGGCTACGAGCAGTACTTC. It is translated as CASSQLRDRGYEQYF.

This sequence joins TRBV15 and TRBJ1-1, with 9 bases identical to TRBD1. CDR3 length: 17 amino acids. Germline V gene sequence: CDR1 LNHNV, CDR2 YYDKDF (reference sequence). The V gene end was trimmed by 3 bases and the J gene end by 0 bases; junction bases not matched to a gene: 8. CDR3 DNA sequence: TGTGCCACCAGCAGTTACCGACAGGGGGGCCTGAACACTGAAGCTTTCTTT. Translation gives CATSSYRQGGLNTEAFF.

This rearrangement joins TRBV29-1 to TRBJ1-1, with D perhaps matching TRBD1 (6 bases). The CDR3 loop spans 12 amino acids. Per the germline V gene, CDR1 is SQVTM and CDR2 is ANQGSEA. With 7 bases removed from V and 3 bases from J, the gap between germline ends came to 12 bases. The CDR3 region is CSAGGQYTEAFF. The DNA of the CDR3 is TGCAGCGCCGGGGGGCAGTACACTGAAGCTTTCTTT.

This chain uses TRBV5-4 with TRBJ2-5; D is possibly TRBD2 (5 bases). CDR1 is SGHNT and CDR2 is YYREEE in the germline V gene (reference sequence). This CDR3 comprises 13 residues. Between the trimmed V and J ends, which lost 5 bases and 5 bases, there was a span of 13 bases. The CDR3 loop is CASSLEGQETQYF. In nucleotides, the CDR3 is TGTGCCAGCAGTCTCGAGGGCCAGGAGACCCAGTACTTC.

The chain joins TRBV10-2 to TRBJ2-2, with a tentative D call TRBD2 (6 bases). The CDR3 loop spans 15 amino acids. The V gene's germline CDR1 is WSHSY and CDR2 SAAADI. V was clipped by 3 bases and J by 6 bases, with 14 bases between them. The DNA of the CDR3 is TGCGCCAGCAGTGATTCGGGGGTGGGGGCCGGGGAGCTGTTTTTT. As protein: CASSDSGVGAGELFF.

The gene calls are TRBV19 and TRBJ2-7, with 9 bases matching TRBD1. Germline V CDR1 and CDR2: LNHDA, SQIVND (reference sequence). The CDR3 length is 15 residues. The trim removed 5 bases at V and 2 bases at J, leaving 7 bases unmatched. CDR3 nucleotides: TGTGCCAGTAGTTCGGGGACAGGGAACACCTACGAGCAGTACTTC. Translated: CASSSGTGNTYEQYF.

V is TRBV4-1 and J is TRBJ2-3, with D possibly TRBD2 on 5 matching bases. The germline V gene has CDR1 MGHRA and CDR2 YSYEKL. V dropped 0 bases and J dropped 14 bases, with 15 bases sitting between them. The CDR3 contains 13 residues. CDR3 sequence reads: CASSQDGEISPYF. The CDR3 DNA reads TGCGCCAGCAGCCAAGACGGGGAGATTTCTCCGTATTTT.

The table lists this clone with a count of one. The chain is built from TRBV5-6 and TRBJ2-5; a possible D gene is TRBD2 (7 bases). V was clipped by 4 bases and J by 4 bases, with 23 bases between them. The CDR3 totals 17 residues. Germline lookup yields CDR1 SGHDT and CDR2 YYEEEE. CDR3 DNA sequence: TGTGCCAGCAGCAACCTAGGGAGGGGGGGGGCTGGAGAGACCCAGTACTTC. Its translation is CASSNLGRGGAGETQYF.

The J gene is TRBJ2-1, the V gene TRBV5-1, with D perhaps TRBD2 (6 bases). The length of the CDR3 is 15 residues. With 0 bases removed from V and 4 bases from J, the gap between germline ends came to 11 bases. The germline V gene has CDR1 SGHRS and CDR2 YFSETQ. The CDR3 DNA follows: TGCGCCAGCAGCTTGGTCGGGACTTCATACAATGAGCAGTTCTTC. This gives the protein CASSLVGTSYNEQFF.

CDR3 region: CASRGLGTEAFF. The CDR3 nucleotides are TGTGCCAGCAGAGGACTGGGGACTGAAGCTTTCTTT. The gene calls are TRBV2 and TRBJ1-1; unclear D gene. Germline CDR1 is SNHLY and CDR2 is FYNNEI. V was trimmed by 6 bases and J by 5 bases, leaving 10 bases between them. The CDR3 extends over 12 amino acids.

V gene TRBV4-1 combines with J gene TRBJ2-5; 8 positions agree with TRBD1. The J call is doubtful: the DNA matches TRBJ2-7 better. The CDR3 consists of 15 residues. Germline V gives CDR1 MGHRA, CDR2 YSYEKL. The CDR3 spells CASSQAGGLSYEQYF. The CDR3 DNA follows: TGCGCCAGCAGCCAAGCAGGGGGCCTGAGCTACGAGCAGTACTTC.